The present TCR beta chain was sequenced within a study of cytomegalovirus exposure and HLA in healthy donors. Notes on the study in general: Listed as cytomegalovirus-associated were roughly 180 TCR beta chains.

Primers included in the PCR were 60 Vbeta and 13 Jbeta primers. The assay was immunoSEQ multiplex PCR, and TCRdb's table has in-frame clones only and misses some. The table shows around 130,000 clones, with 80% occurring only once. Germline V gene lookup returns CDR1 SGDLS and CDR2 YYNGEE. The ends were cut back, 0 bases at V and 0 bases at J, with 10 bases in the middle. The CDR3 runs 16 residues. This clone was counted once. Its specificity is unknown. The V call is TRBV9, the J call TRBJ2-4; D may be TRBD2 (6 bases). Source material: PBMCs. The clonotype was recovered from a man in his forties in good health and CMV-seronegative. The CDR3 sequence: CASSVGGTIAKNIQYF. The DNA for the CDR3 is TGTGCCAGCAGCGTAGGCGGGACGATAGCCAAAAACATTCAGTACTTC.